The present T cell receptor beta chain was sequenced within a study of neoadjuvant anti-PD-1 for oral cavity cancer. As for the study in general: Most patients had three to four biweekly doses of 3 mg/kg nivolumab before resection.

The data were produced by immunoSEQ multiplex PCR, yet TCRdb's version contains in-frame clones alone and is incomplete. The repertoire holds thousands of clones, 47% seen once, with around 24% in the top ten. The patients had HPV-negative, locally advanced oral cavity squamous cell carcinoma. There are 17 residues in the CDR3. V shed 5 bases and J 5 bases; nucleotides not matched to a gene: 13. Germline V gene sequence: CDR1 LNHDA, CDR2 SQIVND (reference sequence). The sequence was obtained from a person aged 35-79 years with oral cavity squamous cell carcinoma. J is TRBJ2-1 and V is TRBV19; 9 nucleotides align to TRBD1. The sample was tumor tissue, taken before nivolumab (anti-PD-1) treatment. CDR3 in amino acids: CASSPPGTGWPHNEQFF. The CDR3 region has the DNA TGTGCCAGTAGTCCCCCCGGGACAGGGTGGCCCCACAATGAGCAGTTCTTC.